Each of the 25 T cell receptor beta chains below was sequenced from the same sample in a study of shared clonotypes between healthy human individuals. The protocol was immunoSEQ multiplex PCR, while the TCRdb copy is restricted to in-frame clones and leaves out a portion. Here the sample spans about 610,000 clones, about 95% being singletons. Positively selected for CCR7, the CD45RO-negative cells used as naive CD8 cells excluded terminally differentiated effector memory CD45RA+ cells. Input material: naive CD8+ T cells sorted from blood. These receptors all come from a woman in her twenties or thirties in good health.

The J gene is TRBJ1-4, the V gene TRBV9; weak D call: TRBD1 (5 bases). The CDR3 spans 14 residues. The V gene lost 2 bases and the J gene lost 7 bases, with 12 bases spanning the gap. Germline V CDR1 and CDR2: SGDLS, YYNGEE. CDR3 region: CASSVGGGTEKLFF. The CDR3 DNA reads as TGTGCCAGCAGCGTTGGGGGAGGAACTGAAAAACTGTTTTTT.

V and J are TRBV6-6 and TRBJ2-2, with D possibly TRBD2 on 5 matching bases. The CDR3 covers 14 residues. V was trimmed by 2 bases and J by 6 bases, leaving 10 bases between them. The germline gives CDR1 MNHNY, CDR2 SVGAGI (reference sequence). CDR3 sequence: CASSYQASPGELFF. Written as DNA, the CDR3 is TGTGCCAGCAGTTACCAGGCTAGCCCCGGGGAGCTGTTTTTT.

The gene calls are TRBV13 and TRBJ2-7; 8 bases match TRBD1. In germline, CDR1 is PRHDT, CDR2 FYEKMQ (reference sequence). The CDR3 runs 13 residues. Trimming cost V 6 bases and J 4 bases; bases outside gene matches: 5. In DNA, the CDR3 is TGTGCCAGCAGTTCAGGGGGCGGATACGAGCAGTACTTC. Amino acid sequence: CASSSGGGYEQYF. Full variable domain (rest looked up from reference TRBV13 and TRBJ2-7): AAGVIQSPRHLIKEKRETATLKCYPIPRHDTVYWYQQGPGQDPQFLISFYEKMQSDKGSIPDRFSAQQFSDYHSELNMSSLELGDSALYFCASSSGGGYEQYFGPGTRLTVT.

The chain employs TRBV28 and TRBJ1-1; D is unclear. This CDR3 has 15 residues. Trimming left V 2 bases short and J 0 bases short, with 10 bases between. CDR1 is MDHEN and CDR2 is SYDVKM in the germline V gene. The CDR3 spells CASSLIFSMNTEAFF. CDR3 in DNA: TGTGCCAGCAGTTTAATCTTTAGCATGAACACTGAAGCTTTCTTT.

This rearrangement joins TRBV6-1 to TRBJ2-3; D is uncertain. The germline V gene has CDR1 MNHNS and CDR2 SASEGT. The CDR3 length is 15 residues. Trimming cost V 1 base and J 2 bases, with 10 bases left between them. The CDR3 nucleotides are TGTGCCAGCAGTGAAGAGAGTTATGCCACAGATACGCAGTATTTT. Translating it yields CASSEESYATDTQYF.

This chain's CDR3 is CASSSGGPEAFF. The CDR3 DNA is TGTGCCAGCTCGTCAGGGGGCCCTGAAGCTTTCTTT. The chain joins TRBV18 to TRBJ1-1; 8 bases are a match to TRBD1. Germline CDR1 is KGHSH and CDR2 is LQKENI. Trimming at V came to 6 bases and at J to 6 bases, leaving 3 bases not matched to a gene. This CDR3 contains 12 residues.

The V gene is TRBV30, the J gene TRBJ1-2; TRBD1 aligns across 9 bases. The germline CDR1 and CDR2 sequences are GTSNPN and SVGIG (reference sequence). This CDR3 region has 13 residues. V shed 8 bases, J shed 4 bases, and the junction held 8 bases outside the gene matches. CDR3 protein: CAGPGTGFYGYTF. The CDR3 DNA reads as TGTGCCGGACCCGGGACAGGGTTCTATGGCTACACCTTC.

The rearrangement links TRBV4-2 to TRBJ2-7; 16 positions agree with TRBD2. CDR3 length: 16 amino acids. The ends lost 4 bases at V and 4 bases at J; junction bases unmatched: 4. The germline CDR1 and CDR2 sequences are LGHNA and YNFKEQ. CDR3 region: CASSPGLAGGPYEQYF. The CDR3 DNA reads TGTGCCAGCAGCCCGGGACTAGCGGGAGGGCCTTACGAGCAGTACTTC.

The rearrangement uses TRBV27 and TRBJ1-5, with 7 bases matching TRBD1. The length of the CDR3 is 16 residues. The germline V gene has CDR1 MNHEY and CDR2 SMNVEV (reference sequence). J was trimmed by 8 bases and V by 7 bases; bases with no gene match: 17. The DNA of the CDR3 is TGTGCCAGCACCCCTACGTGGGGAGGGGGCTTCAAGCCCCAGCATTTT. Protein product: CASTPTWGGGFKPQHF.

V is TRBV7-9 and J is TRBJ2-3; D gene uncertain. CDR1 and CDR2 from the germline V gene are SEHNR and FQNEAQ (reference sequence). The V end was cut by 4 bases, the J end by 5 bases, with 13 bases between. The CDR3 sequence is 14 residues long. This CDR3 is CASSSLSGEDTQYF. DNA for the CDR3: TGTGCCAGCAGCTCACTCTCGGGTGAAGATACGCAGTATTTT.

Points on this clone: At one end the junction does not follow the germline gene, possibly because of a read error. The CDR3 DNA is TGCGCCAGCAGTGCGGCAGATACCGCCTATGAGCAGTACTTC. Translation gives CASSAADTAYEQYF. The rearrangement links TRBV10-2 to TRBJ2-7; D gene unclear. Germline CDR1 and CDR2: WSHSY and SAAADI. The CDR3 runs to 14 residues.

This clone was seen just once. The chain combines TRBV28 with TRBJ1-2; tentatively, D is TRBD1 (5 bases). Trimming removed 4 bases at V and 1 base at J, with 10 bases between. Germline-derived CDR1 and CDR2 are MDHEN and SYDVKM. The CDR3 runs 14 residues. The CDR3 sequence: CASSYGTDNYGYTF. The CDR3 bases are TGTGCCAGCAGTTATGGGACGGATAACTATGGCTACACCTTC.

This chain connects TRBV6-6 to TRBJ2-7; TRBD1 agrees at 9 bases. The V segment lost 6 bases and the J segment 0 bases; nucleotides outside the gene matches: 3. Germline V lookup: CDR1 MNHNY, CDR2 SVGAGI (reference sequence). This CDR3 has 14 amino acids. The CDR3 DNA sequence: TGTGCCAGCAGCGGACAGGGGTCCTCCTACGAGCAGTACTTC. Its protein product is CASSGQGSSYEQYF.

V is TRBV30 and J is TRBJ2-7; 7 nucleotides align to TRBD1. V trimming: 3 bases; J trimming: 4 bases; junction bases outside the gene matches: 6. This CDR3 has 13 residues. Germline CDR1 and CDR2: GTSNPN and SVGIG (reference sequence). In nucleotides, the CDR3 is TGTGCCTGGAGAAGGACAGGCTTTTACGAGCAGTACTTC. It yields the protein CAWRRTGFYEQYF. The variable domain in full, with the rest retrieved from reference TRBV30 and TRBJ2-7, is SQTIHQWPATLVQPVGSPLSLECTVEGTSNPNLYWYRQAAGRGLQLLFYSVGIGQISSEVPQNLSASRPQDRQFILSSKKLLLSDSGFYLCAWRRTGFYEQYFGPGTRLTVT.

CDR3 nucleotide sequence: TGTGCCAGCAGCTTCCCTACAGGTCGCTATCAGCCCCAGCATTTT. Protein: CASSFPTGRYQPQHF. V is TRBV7-9 and J is TRBJ1-5, with a tentative D call TRBD1 (5 bases). The CDR3 covers 15 residues. Trimming took off 3 bases at V and 5 bases at J, with 14 bases between the two ends. Germline V gives CDR1 SEHNR, CDR2 FQNEAQ (reference sequence).

This chain links TRBV27 with TRBJ2-7; TRBD2 matches at 14 bases. The CDR3 extends over 17 amino acids. Germline V gene sequence: CDR1 MNHEY, CDR2 SMNVEV (reference sequence). The J segment lost 2 bases and the V segment lost 0 bases, leaving 3 bases of the junction unmatched. The CDR3 protein is CASSLSGLAGETYEQYF. In DNA form, the CDR3 reads TGTGCCAGCAGTTTATCGGGACTAGCGGGAGAAACCTACGAGCAGTACTTC.

The rearrangement joins TRBV9 to TRBJ1-2, with D possibly being TRBD1 (5 bases). CDR1 is SGDLS and CDR2 is YYNGEE in the germline V gene. The CDR3 is 13 amino acids. Trimming took 0 bases from V and 4 from J, leaving 7 bases between them. The CDR3 sequence is CASSVGGSYGYTF. The CDR3 DNA reads as TGTGCCAGCAGCGTAGGGGGGAGCTATGGCTACACCTTC.

This chain uses TRBV21-1 with TRBJ1-1; the table's D call, TRBD1, has no DNA check behind it. TRBV21-1 is annotated as a pseudogene. The CDR3 loop spans 14 amino acids. The DNA of the CDR3 is TGTGCCAGCAGCTCGGGACAGGGGGTCACTGAAGCTTTCTTT. This sequence encodes CASSSGQGVTEAFF.

The CDR3 spells CASSSPGETDTQYF. The CDR3 DNA follows: TGTGCCAGCAGCTCCCCGGGGGAAACAGATACGCAGTATTTT. J is TRBJ2-3 and V is TRBV7-9; D may be TRBD2 (6 bases). V shed 4 bases and J shed 3 bases, with 11 bases lying between them. The CDR3 contains 14 residues. Per the germline V gene, CDR1 is SEHNR and CDR2 is FQNEAQ (reference sequence).

This clone is a singleton in its sample. The chain links TRBV7-7 to TRBJ2-6, with no clear D. With 5 bases removed from V and 0 bases from J, the gap between germline ends came to 2 bases. This CDR3 is 13 amino acids long. Germline V gene sequence: CDR1 SSHAT, CDR2 FNYEAQ (reference sequence). CDR3 in DNA: TGTGCCAGCAGCCCCTCTGGGGCCAACGTCCTGACTTTC. This sequence encodes CASSPSGANVLTF. Based on the CDR3 plus reference TRBV7-7 and TRBJ2-6, the full variable domain is GAGVSQSPRYKVTKRGQDVTLRCDPISSHATLYWYQQALGQGPEFLTYFNYEAQPDKSGLPSDRFSAERPEGSISTLTIQRTEQRDSAMYRCASSPSGANVLTFGAGSRLTVL.

For this clone: Other DNA sequences in this specimen translate into the identical CDR3. The chain joins TRBV19 to TRBJ2-7, with 10 bases fitting TRBD1. Germline CDR1 and CDR2: LNHDA and SQIVND (reference sequence). There are 14 residues in the CDR3. The V segment lost 8 bases and the J segment 2 bases; nucleotides outside the gene matches: 6. CDR3 nucleotides: TGTGCCAGTTCGGCGGGACAGGGGCCCTACGAGCAGTACTTC. It is translated as CASSAGQGPYEQYF.

This clone was found once. The V and J genes are TRBV4-1 and TRBJ2-1; 7 positions match TRBD2. Germline assignment: CDR1 MGHRA and CDR2 YSYEKL. This CDR3 contains 15 residues. Trimming cost V 4 bases and J 5 bases; bases outside gene matches: 8. CDR3 nucleotides: TGCGCCAGCAGCCTCGGGGCGGGAGCCCACAATGAGCAGTTCTTC. Amino acid sequence: CASSLGAGAHNEQFF.

The chain recombines TRBV1 with TRBJ2-1; the table assigns TRBD2, which was not confirmed against the DNA. TRBV1 is tagged as a pseudogene. The CDR3 is made up of 18 amino acids. The CDR3 reads CTSSQERVLAGPYNEQFF. For the CDR3, the DNA is TGCACCAGCAGCCAAGAGAGGGTACTAGCGGGGCCCTACAATGAGCAGTTCTTC.

The rearrangement uses TRBV10-3 and TRBJ1-5; D not resolved. Germline values: CDR1 ENHRY, CDR2 SYGVKD. The V end lost 0 bases, the J end lost 7 bases, and 16 bases lay between the germline ends. The CDR3 is 16 residues long. CDR3 loop: CAISESSNMIKQPQHF. The CDR3 nucleotides read TGTGCCATCAGTGAGTCGTCGAACATGATAAAGCAGCCCCAGCATTTT.

This sequence joins TRBV9 and TRBJ2-1; 7 bases line up with TRBD1. The trim removed 6 bases at V and 5 bases at J, leaving 8 bases unmatched. The CDR3 is made up of 14 amino acids. Germline V gene lookup returns CDR1 SGDLS and CDR2 YYNGEE. The CDR3 nucleotides read TGTGCCAGCAATAGAGGGACAGTTGACAATGAGCAGTTCTTC. Translation gives CASNRGTVDNEQFF. Full variable domain (outside the CDR3, taken from reference TRBV9 and TRBJ2-1): DSGVTQTPKHLITATGQRVTLRCSPRSGDLSVYWYQQSLDQGLQFLIQYYNGEERAKGNILERFSAQQFPDLHSELNLSSLELGDSALYFCASNRGTVDNEQFFGPGTRLTVL.